Listed below are T cell receptor beta chains from one sample, sequenced in a study of T cell changes during pregnancy in multiple sclerosis. Sequencing was performed with immunoSEQ multiplex PCR; in TCRdb, only in-frame clones are kept and a portion is missing. This sample has about 24,000 clones, with about 92% found just once. The specimen comprised CD8+ T cells from peripheral blood mononuclear cells, sampled in the third trimester of pregnancy. The receptors were gathered from a female donor in good health, enrolled as a control in a pregnancy study. CDR3s include the opening cysteine and the closing phenylalanine or tryptophan. D genes are given only for firm matches. Clone size is given for some rows only: seen once, a few or many times, or a class if the clone is expanded.

d_gene: NA; abundance: NA; v_gene: TRBV5-4; j_gene: TRBJ2-7; CDR3aa: CASSLGWDEQYF; CDR3nt: TGTGCCAGCAGCCTCGGGTGGGACGAGCAGTACTTC
d_gene: TRBD2; abundance: once; v_gene: TRBV5-4; j_gene: TRBJ2-1; CDR3aa: CASSSRGGSSNEQFF; CDR3nt: TGTGCCAGCAGCTCGCGGGGGGGCTCTTCTAATGAGCAGTTCTTC
d_gene: TRBD1; abundance: NA; v_gene: TRBV5-1; j_gene: TRBJ1-2; CDR3aa: CASSSRPLNRGRVGYTF; CDR3nt: TGCGCCAGCAGCTCCCGCCCCCTGAACAGGGGAAGGGTAGGCTACACCTTC
d_gene: NA; abundance: NA; v_gene: TRBV13; j_gene: TRBJ1-1; CDR3aa: CASSWGGNGAFF; CDR3nt: TGTGCCAGCAGCTGGGGGGGGAATGGGGCTTTCTTT
d_gene: NA; abundance: NA; v_gene: TRBV6-5; j_gene: TRBJ2-7; CDR3aa: CASSPWEFYEQYF; CDR3nt: TGTGCCAGCAGTCCCTGGGAGTTCTACGAGCAGTACTTC
d_gene: NA; abundance: NA; v_gene: TRBV11-2; j_gene: TRBJ2-2; CDR3aa: CASSLGTVSTGELFF; CDR3nt: TGTGCCAGCAGCTTAGGGACAGTATCCACCGGGGAGCTGTTTTTT
d_gene: TRBD1; abundance: NA; v_gene: TRBV27; j_gene: TRBJ1-5; CDR3aa: CASRGGGQVNQPQHF; CDR3nt: TGTGCCAGCAGGGGTGGGGGACAGGTTAATCAGCCCCAGCATTTT
d_gene: TRBD1; abundance: NA; v_gene: TRBV29-1; j_gene: TRBJ2-7; CDR3aa: CSVEEGTGISYEQYF; CDR3nt: TGCAGCGTTGAAGAGGGGACAGGGATCTCCTACGAGCAGTACTTC
d_gene: NA; abundance: NA; v_gene: TRBV29-1; j_gene: TRBJ1-2; CDR3aa: CSGRHAVDYGYTF; CDR3nt: TGCAGCGGGCGTCATGCGGTAGACTATGGCTACACCTTC
d_gene: NA; abundance: NA; v_gene: TRBV5-6; j_gene: TRBJ1-1; CDR3aa: CASSLQGSTEAFF; CDR3nt: TGTGCCAGCAGCTTACAGGGTTCAACTGAAGCTTTCTTT
d_gene: TRBD1; abundance: NA; v_gene: TRBV28; j_gene: TRBJ1-3; CDR3aa: CASSGTGGSGNTIYF; CDR3nt: TGTGCCAGCAGTGGGACAGGGGGCTCTGGAAACACCATATATTTT
d_gene: TRBD2; abundance: NA; v_gene: TRBV13; j_gene: TRBJ2-3; CDR3aa: CASSPTLGGLAGGPTDTQYF; CDR3nt: TGTGCCAGCAGCCCAACCCTGGGGGGCCTAGCGGGGGGGCCCACAGATACGCAGTATTTT
d_gene: TRBD2; abundance: NA; v_gene: TRBV5-1; j_gene: TRBJ2-3; CDR3aa: CASNKLAVSTDTQYF; CDR3nt: TGCGCCAGCAACAAACTAGCGGTTAGCACAGATACGCAGTATTTT
d_gene: TRBD1; abundance: NA; v_gene: TRBV27; j_gene: TRBJ2-7; CDR3aa: CASSTPKGAEYEQYF; CDR3nt: TGTGCCAGCAGTACCCCTAAGGGGGCAGAGTACGAGCAGTACTTC
d_gene: TRBD1; abundance: NA; v_gene: TRBV5-6; j_gene: TRBJ2-7; CDR3aa: CASSLGPGQEEYF; CDR3nt: TGTGCCAGCAGCTTGGGCCCGGGACAGGAAGAGTACTTC
d_gene: NA; abundance: NA; v_gene: TRBV19; j_gene: TRBJ1-1; CDR3aa: CASSRGENTEAFF; CDR3nt: TGTGCCAGTAGTCGAGGAGAGAACACTGAAGCTTTCTTT
d_gene: NA; abundance: NA; v_gene: TRBV14; j_gene: TRBJ1-4; CDR3aa: CASSQASVRVIEKLFF; CDR3nt: TGTGCCAGCAGCCAAGCATCGGTGAGGGTTATTGAAAAACTGTTTTTT
d_gene: NA; abundance: NA; v_gene: TRBV14; j_gene: TRBJ2-1; CDR3aa: CASSQDVGDINEQFF; CDR3nt: TGTGCCAGCAGCCAAGATGTAGGGGACATCAATGAGCAGTTCTTC
d_gene: NA; abundance: NA; v_gene: TRBV5-6; j_gene: TRBJ1-4; CDR3aa: CASSLGGLHNEKLFF; CDR3nt: TGTGCCAGCAGCTTGGGGGGACTGCATAATGAAAAACTGTTTTTT
d_gene: TRBD2; abundance: NA; v_gene: TRBV7-9; j_gene: TRBJ2-1; CDR3aa: CASSNQAGAPGNEQFF; CDR3nt: TGTGCCAGCAGCAACCAAGCGGGAGCTCCGGGGAATGAGCAGTTCTTC
d_gene: NA; abundance: NA; v_gene: TRBV6-4; j_gene: TRBJ1-6; CDR3aa: CASTDGGDNSPLHF; CDR3nt: TGTGCCAGCACCGACGGGGGGGATAATTCACCCCTCCACTTT
d_gene: NA; abundance: NA; v_gene: TRBV7-5; j_gene: TRBJ1-5; CDR3aa: CARSLRRSNQPQHF; CDR3nt: TGTGCCAGAAGCTTAAGGCGGAGCAATCAGCCCCAGCATTTT
d_gene: NA; abundance: NA; v_gene: TRBV15; j_gene: TRBJ2-7; CDR3aa: CATSRDGEVGLEQYF; CDR3nt: TGTGCCACCAGCAGAGATGGGGAGGTCGGGCTCGAGCAGTACTTC
d_gene: NA; abundance: NA; v_gene: TRBV29-1; j_gene: TRBJ2-1; CDR3aa: CSVQGSYNEQFF; CDR3nt: TGCAGCGTTCAGGGATCCTACAATGAGCAGTTCTTC
d_gene: TRBD2; abundance: NA; v_gene: TRBV7-6; j_gene: TRBJ2-4; CDR3aa: CASSLGQRGGDHIQYF; CDR3nt: TGTGCCAGCAGCTTAGGCCAGCGGGGGGGCGATCACATTCAGTACTTC
d_gene: NA; abundance: NA; v_gene: TRBV11-1; j_gene: TRBJ2-1; CDR3aa: CASSLAGATEQFF; CDR3nt: TGTGCCAGCAGCTTAGCGGGGGCTACTGAGCAGTTCTTC
d_gene: NA; abundance: medium-sized; v_gene: TRBV19; j_gene: TRBJ2-3; CDR3aa: CASSIDRVSPPLGTDTQYF; CDR3nt: TGTGCCAGTAGTATAGACAGGGTAAGCCCCCCATTAGGCACAGATACGCAGTATTTT
d_gene: NA; abundance: NA; v_gene: TRBV7-9; j_gene: TRBJ2-7; CDR3aa: CASSFDIAYEQYF; CDR3nt: TGTGCCAGCAGCTTTGACATTGCCTACGAGCAGTACTTC
d_gene: NA; abundance: once; v_gene: TRBV5-1; j_gene: TRBJ2-5; CDR3aa: CASSPHGREQYF; CDR3nt: TGCGCCAGCAGCCCGCACGGCCGGGAGCAGTACTTC
d_gene: NA; abundance: once; v_gene: TRBV18; j_gene: TRBJ1-1; CDR3aa: CASSATGTLASVGNTEAFF; CDR3nt: TGTGCCAGCTCAGCCACAGGGACACTCGCGTCCGTGGGGAACACTGAAGCTTTCTTT
d_gene: TRBD2; abundance: NA; v_gene: TRBV7-6; j_gene: TRBJ2-5; CDR3aa: CASSSTGLAEETQYF; CDR3nt: TGTGCCAGCAGCTCAACAGGACTAGCGGAAGAGACCCAGTACTTC
d_gene: NA; abundance: NA; v_gene: TRBV4-2; j_gene: TRBJ2-2; CDR3aa: CASSQAQDPRETGELFF; CDR3nt: TGTGCCAGCAGCCAAGCCCAGGACCCACGGGAGACCGGGGAGCTGTTTTTT
d_gene: NA; abundance: NA; v_gene: TRBV5-6; j_gene: TRBJ1-1; CDR3aa: CASSLGGTGSVEAFF; CDR3nt: TGTGCCAGCAGCTTGGGGGGCACAGGGTCGGTTGAAGCTTTCTTT
d_gene: TRBD2; abundance: NA; v_gene: TRBV6-4; j_gene: TRBJ2-1; CDR3aa: CATSGGAYNEQFF; CDR3nt: TGTGCCACCAGCGGGGGGGCATACAATGAGCAGTTCTTC
d_gene: NA; abundance: NA; v_gene: TRBV2; j_gene: TRBJ2-5; CDR3aa: CASREDRGAVETQYF; CDR3nt: TGTGCCAGCAGAGAGGATCGGGGTGCGGTGGAGACCCAGTACTTC
d_gene: NA; abundance: once; v_gene: TRBV7-6; j_gene: TRBJ2-3; CDR3aa: CASSLSPGDTQYF; CDR3nt: TGTGCCAGCAGCTTATCACCGGGGGATACGCAGTATTTT
d_gene: TRBD1; abundance: once; v_gene: TRBV2; j_gene: TRBJ2-5; CDR3aa: CASTPPGTATQETQYF; CDR3nt: TGTGCCAGCACCCCACCCGGGACAGCTACCCAAGAGACCCAGTACTTC
d_gene: NA; abundance: NA; v_gene: TRBV7-6; j_gene: TRBJ1-1; CDR3aa: CASSLAGDEAFF; CDR3nt: TGTGCCAGCAGCTTAGCAGGGGATGAAGCTTTCTTT
d_gene: NA; abundance: NA; v_gene: TRBV29-1; j_gene: TRBJ1-1; CDR3aa: CSAEEDVNTEAFF; CDR3nt: TGCAGCGCTGAGGAGGACGTGAACACTGAAGCTTTCTTT
d_gene: TRBD2; abundance: NA; v_gene: TRBV27; j_gene: TRBJ2-1; CDR3aa: CASSSPRRGLAGPEQFF; CDR3nt: TGTGCCAGCAGTTCTCCCCGGAGGGGACTAGCGGGGCCTGAGCAGTTCTTC